These T cell receptor beta chains were read from a single sample in a study of blood T cell repertoires in COVID-19. TCRdb keeps only in-frame clones here, not all; method: immunoSEQ multiplex PCR. The data show hundreds of thousands of clones, with about nine tenths seen just once and roughly 1.4% held by the top ten. Material for sequencing was peripheral blood. The receptors derive from a woman in her twenties or thirties with active or convalescent COVID-19. Both conserved end residues are part of each CDR3. A D gene is named only where the DNA matches it firmly. Size values are once, few and many counts, or a class for expanded clones, and some rows have none.

TRBD2,TRBJ2-1,NA,TRBV6-2/TRBV6-3,CASSSKREGPYNEQFF,TGTGCCAGCAGTTCTAAGCGGGAGGGCCCCTACAATGAGCAGTTCTTC
NA,TRBJ2-2,once,TRBV5-1,CASSTGGDTGELFF,TGCGCCAGCAGCACCGGGGGTGACACCGGGGAGCTGTTTTTT
TRBD1,TRBJ1-2,NA,TRBV5-1,CASSPNTGGGYGYTF,TGCGCCAGCAGTCCCAATACAGGGGGGGGCTATGGCTACACCTTC
NA,TRBJ2-2,NA,TRBV10-1,CASSWISGTGELFF,TGCGCCAGCAGTTGGATTTCGGGGACTGGGGAGCTGTTTTTT
TRBD2,TRBJ2-2,NA,TRBV14,CASTSGSSNTGELFF,TGTGCCAGTACTAGCGGGAGTTCTAACACCGGGGAGCTGTTTTTT
NA,TRBJ2-2,NA,TRBV10-1,CASTGDTGELFF,TGCGCCAGCACAGGGGACACCGGGGAGCTGTTTTTT
NA,TRBJ2-1,NA,TRBV3-1/TRBV3-2,CASSQEGTSRNEQFF,TGTGCCAGCAGCCAAGAAGGGACATCGCGCAATGAGCAGTTCTTC
TRBD1,TRBJ1-2,NA,TRBV3-1/TRBV3-2,CASSQPDRVDYGYTF,TGTGCCAGCAGCCAACCAGACAGGGTTGACTATGGCTACACCTTC
TRBD2,TRBJ2-1,once,TRBV10-2,CASTPGLAGGWNEQFF,TGCGCCAGCACCCCGGGACTAGCGGGGGGATGGAATGAGCAGTTCTTC
TRBD1,TRBJ1-1,NA,TRBV27,CASRPWDRNTEAFF,TGTGCCAGCAGACCCTGGGACAGGAACACTGAAGCTTTCTTT
TRBD1,TRBJ1-2,once,TRBV3-1/TRBV3-2,CASSRPGTGNGYTF,TGTGCCAGCAGCCGTCCCGGGACAGGGAATGGCTACACCTTC
NA,TRBJ2-6,NA,TRBV5-4,CATYEGAGANVLTF,TGTGCCACCTACGAGGGGGCTGGGGCCAACGTCCTGACTTTC
NA,TRBJ1-1,NA,TRBV4-1,CASSGTGASEAFF,TGCGCCAGCAGCGGGACGGGAGCCAGCGAAGCTTTCTTT
NA,TRBJ2-7,NA,TRBV14,CASSQEKGFSYEQYF,TGTGCCAGCAGCCAAGAGAAGGGGTTCAGCTACGAGCAGTACTTC
TRBD1,TRBJ1-6,few,TRBV30,CAWGRQGYNSPLHF,TGTGCCTGGGGACGACAGGGGTATAATTCACCCCTCCACTTT
NA,TRBJ2-7,NA,TRBV2,CASRVRPQDYEQYF,TGTGCCAGCAGGGTCCGACCCCAGGACTACGAGCAGTACTTC
NA,TRBJ1-2,NA,TRBV14,CASSRAPYGYTF,TGTGCCAGCAGCCGGGCTCCCTATGGCTACACCTTC
NA,TRBJ2-1,NA,TRBV18,CASSPGEGPSRKNEQFF,TGTGCCAGCTCACCGGGAGAAGGGCCGTCTCGGAAGAATGAGCAGTTCTTC
TRBD1,TRBJ1-2,medium-sized,TRBV7-2,CASSLWTGDNYGYTF,TGTGCCAGCAGCCTATGGACAGGGGACAACTATGGCTACACCTTC
NA,TRBJ1-5,NA,TRBV10-3,CAISAQWGVEGGSNQPQHF,TGTGCCATCAGTGCGCAGTGGGGGGTAGAGGGTGGGAGCAATCAGCCCCAGCATTTT
NA,TRBJ1-1,many,TRBV3-1/TRBV3-2,CASIPGGLNTEAFF,TGTGCCAGCATCCCGGGGGGCCTGAACACTGAAGCTTTCTTT
TRBD1,TRBJ2-6,NA,TRBV13,CASKEGTGDIAGANVLTF,TGTGCCAGCAAGGAGGGGACAGGGGATATTGCTGGGGCCAACGTCCTGACTTTC
NA,TRBJ1-1,NA,TRBV29-1,CSVPDTSPEAFF,TGCAGCGTTCCAGACACCTCCCCTGAAGCTTTCTTT
TRBD2,TRBJ2-1,NA,TRBV19,CASSTTNSGRQFF,TGTGCCAGTAGTACCACCAATAGCGGGAGGCAGTTCTTC
NA,TRBJ2-5,NA,TRBV7-2,CASSLSDGVETQYF,TGTGCCAGCAGCTTATCCGACGGAGTAGAGACCCAGTACTTC
NA,TRBJ2-1,once,TRBV7-9,CASSDQFAQGISNEQFF,TGTGCCAGCAGCGATCAGTTCGCCCAGGGGATAAGCAATGAGCAGTTCTTC
NA,TRBJ2-2,NA,TRBV15,CATSRNRQTGELFF,TGTGCCACCAGCAGAAATCGACAGACCGGGGAGCTGTTTTTT
NA,TRBJ2-5,once,TRBV28,CASTTQGGGETQYF,TGTGCCAGCACAACACAGGGTGGAGGAGAGACCCAGTACTTC
TRBD2,TRBJ2-1,NA,TRBV7-9,CASSPSSVAGASNNEQFF,TGTGCCAGCAGCCCTTCATCCGTAGCGGGGGCCTCGAACAATGAGCAGTTCTTC
NA,TRBJ1-2,NA,TRBV5-4,CASSPVGREDGYTF,TGTGCCAGCAGCCCGGTGGGCAGGGAGGATGGCTACACCTTC
NA,TRBJ2-5,NA,TRBV6-5,CASTRHMEETQYF,TGTGCCAGCACGAGACATATGGAAGAGACCCAGTACTTC
TRBD1,TRBJ1-2,NA,TRBV6-5,CASSRDSAFYGYTF,TGTGCCAGCAGCCGGGACAGCGCCTTCTATGGCTACACCTTC
TRBD1,TRBJ1-6,NA,TRBV6-1,CASSESRGGLNSPLHF,TGTGCCAGCAGTGAATCAAGAGGGGGCCTTAATTCACCCCTCCACTTT
TRBD1,TRBJ1-1,NA,TRBV12-3/TRBV12-4,CASTDRGRTEAFF,TGTGCCAGCACCGACAGGGGGCGGACTGAAGCTTTCTTT
TRBD1,TRBJ2-7,NA,TRBV6-5,CASRIPGQGTYEQYF,TGTGCCAGCAGAATCCCGGGACAGGGGACCTACGAGCAGTACTTC
NA,TRBJ2-3,NA,TRBV2,CASSRSVSTDTQYF,TGTGCCAGCAGTCGTAGCGTTAGCACAGATACGCAGTATTTT
TRBD1,TRBJ1-2,NA,TRBV3-1/TRBV3-2,CASSSRDRADYGYTF,TGTGCCAGCAGCTCCCGGGACAGGGCGGACTATGGCTACACCTTC
NA,TRBJ1-3,NA,TRBV30,CAWRESGGNTIYF,TGTGCCTGGCGAGAATCCGGTGGAAACACCATATATTTT
TRBD2,TRBJ2-5,NA,TRBV5-4,CASSSPGLAGAETQYF,TGTGCCAGCAGCTCGCCCGGACTAGCGGGAGCAGAGACCCAGTACTTC
NA,TRBJ1-2,many,TRBV7-2,CASSLGGRALDYGYTF,TGTGCCAGCAGCTTAGGGGGGAGGGCGCTAGACTATGGCTACACCTTC
NA,TRBJ1-2,NA,TRBV12-3/TRBV12-4,CASSLFRGGYTF,TGTGCCAGCAGTTTGTTCAGGGGTGGCTACACCTTC